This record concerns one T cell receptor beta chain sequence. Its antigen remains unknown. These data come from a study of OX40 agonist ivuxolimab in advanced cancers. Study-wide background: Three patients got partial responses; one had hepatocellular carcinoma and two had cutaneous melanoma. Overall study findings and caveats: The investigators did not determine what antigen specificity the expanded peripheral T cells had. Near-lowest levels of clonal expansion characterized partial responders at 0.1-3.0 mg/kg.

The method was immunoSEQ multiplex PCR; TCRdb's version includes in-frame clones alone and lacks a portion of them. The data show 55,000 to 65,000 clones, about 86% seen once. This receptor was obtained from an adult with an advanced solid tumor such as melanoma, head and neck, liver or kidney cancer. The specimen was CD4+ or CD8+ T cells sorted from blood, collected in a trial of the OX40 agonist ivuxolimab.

CDR3 loop: CASSLAPGQGLISGNTIYF. The CDR3 DNA reads as TGTGCCAGCAGCTTGGCCCCGGGACAGGGTTTAATCTCTGGAAACACCATATATTTT. This chain links TRBV5-4 with TRBJ1-3; 9 nucleotides line up with TRBD1. From germline, CDR1 is SGHNT and CDR2 YYREEE (reference sequence). With V trimmed by 0 bases and J by 0 bases, 10 bases remained unmatched. CDR3 length: 19 residues.